The sequence of this T cell receptor beta chain was determined in a study of regulatory T cells in long-lasting Graves disease. Across the whole study: Persistent Graves' disease required over 5 years of antithyroid drugs and positive TSH receptor antibodies. The study's findings and limits: Persistent-disease Graves' patients showed less TCR diversity than new cases. Analysis covered peripheral blood alone, not thyroid tissue.

Time point given: persistent/refractory GD, antithyroid drugs over 5 years with positive TRAb. Extracted PBMC RNA gave rise to the TCR library. This clonotype was observed many times. What it binds is unknown. CDR1 and CDR2 from the germline V gene are GTSNPN and SVGIG (reference sequence). Trimming removed 1 base at V and 3 bases at J, with 12 bases between. The CDR3 loop spans 14 amino acids. HTBI primers from iRepertoire and Arm-PCR of CDR3 regions yielded the TCR beta libraries. Original methodology: Sample data revealed fewer than 70 TRBV and 14 TRBJ segments. One entry per CDR3 protein results from TCRdb running MiXCR on the multiplex PCR reads. Clone size and V and J calls follow TCRdb, not the original study. The table shows roughly 400,000 distinct CDR3 sequences, with around 21% occurring only once.

The TCR comes from a female donor with Graves disease. The material was peripheral blood mononuclear cells (PBMCs), obtained when the disease was refractory, from a patient treated with antithyroid drugs. The chain couples TRBV30 to TRBJ1-1; D uncertain. The CDR3 sequence: CAWSGRPIYTEAFF. The CDR3 DNA reads as TGTGCCTGGAGTGGCAGACCGATTTACACTGAAGCTTTCTTT.